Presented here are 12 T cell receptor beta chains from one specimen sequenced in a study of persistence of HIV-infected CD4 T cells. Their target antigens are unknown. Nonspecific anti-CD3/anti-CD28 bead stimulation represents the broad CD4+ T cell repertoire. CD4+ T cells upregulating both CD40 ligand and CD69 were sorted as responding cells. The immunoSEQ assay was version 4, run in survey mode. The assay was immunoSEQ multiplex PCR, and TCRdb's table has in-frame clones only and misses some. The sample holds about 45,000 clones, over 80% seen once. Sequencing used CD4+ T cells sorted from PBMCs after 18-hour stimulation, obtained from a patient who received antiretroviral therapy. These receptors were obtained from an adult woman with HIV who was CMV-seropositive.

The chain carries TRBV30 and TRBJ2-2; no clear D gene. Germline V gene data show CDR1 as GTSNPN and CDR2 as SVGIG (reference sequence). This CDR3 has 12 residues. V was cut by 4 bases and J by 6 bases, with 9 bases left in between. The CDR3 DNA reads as TGTGCCTGGAATCAATCGCCCGGGGAGCTGTTTTTT. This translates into CAWNQSPGELFF.

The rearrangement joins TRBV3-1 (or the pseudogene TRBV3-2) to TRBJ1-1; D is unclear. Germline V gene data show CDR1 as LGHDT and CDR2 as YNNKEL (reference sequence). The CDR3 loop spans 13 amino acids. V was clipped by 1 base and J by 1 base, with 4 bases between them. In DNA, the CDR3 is TGTGCCAGCAGCCAAGTAGGGAACACTGAAGCTTTCTTT. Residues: CASSQVGNTEAFF.

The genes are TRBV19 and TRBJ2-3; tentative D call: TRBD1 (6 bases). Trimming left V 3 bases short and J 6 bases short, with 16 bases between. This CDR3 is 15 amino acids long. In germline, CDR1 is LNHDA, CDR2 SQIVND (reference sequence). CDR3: CASSMGQGQRDTQYF. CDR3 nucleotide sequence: TGTGCCAGTAGTATGGGGCAGGGGCAACGGGATACGCAGTATTTT.

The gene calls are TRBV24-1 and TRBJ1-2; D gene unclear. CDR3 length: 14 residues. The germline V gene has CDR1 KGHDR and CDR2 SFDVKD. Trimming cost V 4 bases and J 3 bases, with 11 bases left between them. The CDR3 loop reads CATSEAPVDYGYTF. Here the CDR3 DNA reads TGTGCCACCAGTGAGGCCCCCGTGGACTATGGCTACACCTTC.

The CDR3 coding sequence is TGTGCCAGCACCTCCTCGGACAGGGTGGGGGAAAAACTGTTTTTT. Translated: CASTSSDRVGEKLFF. The rearrangement links TRBV5-4 to TRBJ1-4, with 8 nucleotides matching TRBD1. V shed 6 bases and J 8 bases; nucleotides not matched to a gene: 12. The germline V gene has CDR1 SGHNT and CDR2 YYREEE (reference sequence). This CDR3 contains 15 residues.

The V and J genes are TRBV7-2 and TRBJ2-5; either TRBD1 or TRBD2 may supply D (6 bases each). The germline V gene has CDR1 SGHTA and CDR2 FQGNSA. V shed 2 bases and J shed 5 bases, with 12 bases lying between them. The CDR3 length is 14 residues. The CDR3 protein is CASSLNGGQETQYF. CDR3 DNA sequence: TGTGCCAGCAGCTTAAATGGGGGGCAGGAGACCCAGTACTTC.

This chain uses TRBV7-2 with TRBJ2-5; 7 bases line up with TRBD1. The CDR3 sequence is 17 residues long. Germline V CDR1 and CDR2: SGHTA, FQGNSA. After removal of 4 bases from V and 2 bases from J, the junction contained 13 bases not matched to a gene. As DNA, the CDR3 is TGTGCCAGCAGCTCAAACCTCAAGGGGGCCTATCAAGAGACCCAGTACTTC. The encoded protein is CASSSNLKGAYQETQYF.

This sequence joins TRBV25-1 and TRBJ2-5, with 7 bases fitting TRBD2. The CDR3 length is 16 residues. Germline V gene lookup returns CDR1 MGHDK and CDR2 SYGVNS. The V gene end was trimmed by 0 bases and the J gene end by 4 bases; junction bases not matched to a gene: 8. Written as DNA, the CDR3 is TGTGCCAGCAGTGAATATAATTGGGGGGGTGGAGAGACCCAGTACTTC. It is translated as CASSEYNWGGGETQYF. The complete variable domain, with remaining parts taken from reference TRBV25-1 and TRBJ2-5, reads EADIYQTPRYLVIGTGKKITLECSQTMGHDKMYWYQQDPGMELHLIHYSYGVNSTEKGDLSSESTVSRIRTEHFPLTLESARPSHTSQYLCASSEYNWGGGETQYFGPGTRLLVL.

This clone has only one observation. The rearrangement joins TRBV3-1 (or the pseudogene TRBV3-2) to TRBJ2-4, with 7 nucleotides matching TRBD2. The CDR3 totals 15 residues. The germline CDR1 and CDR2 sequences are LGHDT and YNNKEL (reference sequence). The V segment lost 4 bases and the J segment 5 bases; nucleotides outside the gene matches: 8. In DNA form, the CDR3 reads TGTGCCAGCAGCCCGGGGGGTACTTTAGAAAACATTCAGTACTTC. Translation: CASSPGGTLENIQYF.

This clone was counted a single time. Written as DNA, the CDR3 is TGCGCCAGCAGCTTACAGGAGACAGATACGCAGTATTTT. Encoded protein: CASSLQETDTQYF. This rearrangement joins TRBV5-1 to TRBJ2-3; a weak D match, TRBD1 (5 bases). This CDR3 spans 13 amino acids. The V gene lost 2 bases and the J gene lost 3 bases, with 7 bases spanning the gap. Germline V gives CDR1 SGHRS, CDR2 YFSETQ.

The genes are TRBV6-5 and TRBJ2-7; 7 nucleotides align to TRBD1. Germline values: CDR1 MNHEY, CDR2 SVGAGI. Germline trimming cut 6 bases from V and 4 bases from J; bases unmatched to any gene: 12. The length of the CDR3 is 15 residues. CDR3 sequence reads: CASSLGQPDGYEQYF. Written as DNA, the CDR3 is TGTGCCAGCAGCCTGGGACAGCCGGACGGGTACGAGCAGTACTTC.

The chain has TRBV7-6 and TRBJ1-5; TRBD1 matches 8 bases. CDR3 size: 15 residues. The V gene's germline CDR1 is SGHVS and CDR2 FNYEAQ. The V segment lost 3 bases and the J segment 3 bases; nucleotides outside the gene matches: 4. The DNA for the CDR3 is TGTGCCAGCAGCTTCTCGGGACAGGTCAATCAGCCCCAGCATTTT. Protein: CASSFSGQVNQPQHF.